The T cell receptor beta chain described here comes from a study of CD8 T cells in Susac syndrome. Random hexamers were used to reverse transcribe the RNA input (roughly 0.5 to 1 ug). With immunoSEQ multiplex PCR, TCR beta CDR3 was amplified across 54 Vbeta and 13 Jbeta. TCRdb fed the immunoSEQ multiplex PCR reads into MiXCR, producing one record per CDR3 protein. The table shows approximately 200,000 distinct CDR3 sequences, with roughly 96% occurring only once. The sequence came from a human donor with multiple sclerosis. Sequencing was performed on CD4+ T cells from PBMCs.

CDR3 bases: TGCTCCGCGGGACTAGCGGAAGAGACCCAGTACTTC. This translates into CSAGLAEETQYF. The chain combines TRBV20-1 with TRBJ2-5; 11 bases are a match to TRBD2. From germline, CDR1 is DFQATT and CDR2 SNEGSKA (reference sequence). The CDR3 covers 12 residues.